This T cell receptor (beta chain) was captured by sequencing in a study of blood T cells in healthy people across ages. Primed by a sample-barcoded 5' primer and a J-beta primer mix, a second PCR proceeded for roughly 6 to 12 cycles. Each CDR3 protein gets one entry after TCRdb re-called the 5' RACE reads with MiXCR. This table holds approximately 780,000 distinct CDR3 sequences, around 24% found once. CDR1 is SGHAT, CDR2 FQNNGV, per germline. The CDR3 runs 17 residues. These data were likewise used in another study, on T cells of mothers and their children.

The specimen was blood. The chain joins TRBV11-2 to TRBJ2-1, with TRBD2 matching over 8 bases. Judging by the DNA end, TRBJ2-5 fits better; the J call may be wrong. The sequence came from a boy between 10 and 17 years old in good health. CDR3 coding DNA: TGTGCCAGCAGCTTGTTGATCGGGACTAGTCTTGGGGAGACCCAGTACTTC. Amino acid sequence: CASSLLIGTSLGETQYF.